This TCR beta chain was captured by sequencing in a study of T-cell memory formation after mild COVID-19. General study points: Among clones contracting day 15 to 85, CD4/CD8 was balanced, whereas later expanders leaned CD4+. Researchers report contracting CD4+ clones mostly in CM and EM, with CD8+ clones in EMRA. Within pre-infection memory, some responding clones were found, suggesting cross-reactive memory joined.

In the case of this clonotype: Its antigen remains unidentified.

A single record per CDR3 protein comes from TCRdb applying MiXCR to the 5' RACE reads. The data show 450,000 to 650,000 distinct CDR3 sequences, roughly 20% seen once. V was pared by 3 bases and J by 7 bases, with 9 bases of the junction left unmatched. The CDR3 spans 15 residues. The sequenced material came from PBMCs or a T cell subset sorted from them (not recorded which). The origin of this receptor is an adult woman who had mild COVID-19 (a few samples of this study predate the infection). Cell type and time point are not known. The chain combines TRBV12-3 or TRBV12-4 with TRBJ2-5; TRBD2 agrees at 9 bases. CDR3 in amino acids: CASSFFSGREGTQYF. In nucleotides, the CDR3 is TGTGCCAGCAGTTTTTTTAGCGGGAGAGAAGGGACCCAGTACTTC.